Sequencing of this T cell receptor (beta chain) was carried out in a study of blood T cells in healthy people across ages. Whole-study findings and limits: CMV infection status of these donors was not known. TCR beta diversity was tightly associated with the proportion of naive T cells.

A second PCR, run for roughly 7 to 11 cycles, used a sample-barcoded 5' primer plus a J-beta primer mix. Each of the cDNA molecules was tagged by a template-switch adaptor with 12 random nucleotides. TCRdb reprocessed the 5' RACE reads via MiXCR and lists one record per CDR3 protein. The sample comprises around 800,000 distinct CDR3 sequences, 25% to 30% of which are singletons, and about 2.9% rests with the top ten. Note on this clonotype: The target antigen is unknown.

In germline, CDR1 is SGHTA, CDR2 FQGTGA. CDR3 length: 15 amino acids. The J segment lost 0 bases and the V segment lost 2 bases, leaving 2 bases of the junction unmatched. The same data also went into a second study, on T cells of mothers and their children.

V and J are TRBV7-3 and TRBJ2-5, with 8 bases aligning to TRBD2. This TCR came from a boy between 10 and 17 years old in good health. Material: blood. The CDR3 loop is CASSLGLANQETQYF. The CDR3 region has the DNA TGTGCCAGCAGCTTAGGACTAGCCAACCAAGAGACCCAGTACTTC.